A single sample is the source of the 7 T cell receptor beta chains below, sequenced in a study of T cells expressing NK-cell markers. TCRdb re-called the 5' RACE reads; every CDR3 protein appears as one record, without DNA. The sample data list around 14,000 distinct CDR3 sequences. The sequenced sample consisted of blood T cells: a sorted CD56 or NKG2C T cell subset, CD4+ or CD8+ T cells, or bulk PBMC T cells (not recorded which). These receptors all stem from a man aged 18-75 years in good health.

The rearrangement joins TRBV7-9 to TRBJ2-1. CDR3 length: 14 amino acids. Germline V gives CDR1 SEHNR, CDR2 FQNEAQ (reference sequence). The CDR3 loop reads CASSLLQNSNEQFF.

This chain uses TRBV4-3 with TRBJ2-3; absent DNA, TCRdb's TRBD1 call cannot be checked. This CDR3 is built from 17 residues. The germline CDR1 and CDR2 sequences are LGHNA and YSLEER. The CDR3 here is CASSRLEGGEKGDTQYF.

The chain has TRBV7-2 and TRBJ1-2; the TRBD1 assignment by TCRdb is unverifiable without DNA. The CDR3 contains 12 residues. Germline values: CDR1 SGHTA, CDR2 FQGNSA. The CDR3 sequence: CASTKTEGGYTF.

The rearrangement uses TRBV9 and TRBJ2-6; TCRdb's D gene call, TRBD1, goes unchecked for lack of DNA. The germline V gene encodes CDR1 SGDLS and CDR2 YYNGEE. The CDR3 covers 16 residues. The CDR3 reads CASSVGGGSGANVLTF.

The genes are TRBV5-1 and TRBJ1-2. Per the germline V gene, CDR1 is SGHRS and CDR2 is YFSETQ. The CDR3 is 12 amino acids. The CDR3: CASSLPNYGYTF.

The chain uses TRBV20-1 and TRBJ2-7. This CDR3 contains 12 residues. CDR1 and CDR2 from the germline V gene are DFQATT and SNEGSKA (reference sequence). CDR3: CSARSASYEQYF.

The rearrangement links TRBV7-2 to TRBJ2-1; as DNA is missing, the TRBD1 call by TCRdb cannot be tested. The CDR3 has 15 residues. Germline V lookup: CDR1 SGHTA, CDR2 FQGNSA. This CDR3 is CASSLVTGKANEQFF.